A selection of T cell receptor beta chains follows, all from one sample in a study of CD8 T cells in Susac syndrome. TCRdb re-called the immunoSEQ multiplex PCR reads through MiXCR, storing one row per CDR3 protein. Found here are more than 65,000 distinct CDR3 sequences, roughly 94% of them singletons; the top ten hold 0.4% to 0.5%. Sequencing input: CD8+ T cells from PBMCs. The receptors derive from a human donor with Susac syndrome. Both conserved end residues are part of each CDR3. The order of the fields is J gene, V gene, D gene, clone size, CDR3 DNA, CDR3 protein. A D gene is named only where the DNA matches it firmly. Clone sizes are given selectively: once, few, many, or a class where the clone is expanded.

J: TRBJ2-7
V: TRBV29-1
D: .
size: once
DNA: TGCAGCGTGCGACTAGGCTACGAGCAGTACTTC
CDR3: CSVRLGYEQYF

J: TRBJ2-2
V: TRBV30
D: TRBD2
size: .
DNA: TGTGCCTGGAGAGTCGGGACTAGCGTCACCGGGGAGCTGTTTTTT
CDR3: CAWRVGTSVTGELFF

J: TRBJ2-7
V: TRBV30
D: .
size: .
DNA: TGTGCCTGGAGTAACGGGAATTCCTACGAGCAGTACTTC
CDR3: CAWSNGNSYEQYF

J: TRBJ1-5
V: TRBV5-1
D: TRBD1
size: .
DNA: TGCGCCAGCAGCTTGTTGATGACCGACAGGGGGCTTAAGCCCCAGCATTTT
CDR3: CASSLLMTDRGLKPQHF

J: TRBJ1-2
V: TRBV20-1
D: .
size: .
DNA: TGCAGTGCTAGAGATACAAGGGGCGATGGCTACACCTTC
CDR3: CSARDTRGDGYTF

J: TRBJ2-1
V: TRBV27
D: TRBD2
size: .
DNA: TGTGCCAGCCAGACTAGCGGGTACAATGAGCAGTTCTTC
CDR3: CASQTSGYNEQFF

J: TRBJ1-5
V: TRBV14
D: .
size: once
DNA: TGTGCCAGCAGCCAACTCGGTCAGCCCCAGCATTTT
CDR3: CASSQLGQPQHF

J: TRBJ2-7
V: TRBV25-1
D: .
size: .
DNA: TGTGCCAGCAGTGAATTGGACGAGCAGTACTTC
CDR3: CASSELDEQYF

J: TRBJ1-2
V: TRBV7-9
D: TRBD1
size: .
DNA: TGTGCCAGCAGCTTAGGCGGACAGGGGCCCGGTGGCTACACCTTC
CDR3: CASSLGGQGPGGYTF

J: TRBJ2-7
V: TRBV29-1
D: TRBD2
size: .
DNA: TGCAGCGTTGTGGCGACTAGCGGGAGTACCTACGAGCAGTACTTC
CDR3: CSVVATSGSTYEQYF

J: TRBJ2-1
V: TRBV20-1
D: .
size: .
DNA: TGCAGTGCTCCCGCCCCCTACAATGAGCAGTTCTTC
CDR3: CSAPAPYNEQFF

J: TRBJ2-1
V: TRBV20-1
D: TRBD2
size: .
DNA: TGCAGTGCTAGGACTAGCGAGGTCTACAATGAGCAGTTCTTC
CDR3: CSARTSEVYNEQFF

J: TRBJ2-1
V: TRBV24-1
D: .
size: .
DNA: TGTGCCACCAGTGATTTTACTGGCTACAATGAGCAGTTCTTC
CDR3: CATSDFTGYNEQFF

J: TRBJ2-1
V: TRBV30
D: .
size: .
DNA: TGTGCCTGGAGTAAGTGGAGCTCCTACAATGAGCAGTTCTTC
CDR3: CAWSKWSSYNEQFF

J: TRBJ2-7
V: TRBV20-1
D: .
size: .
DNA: TGCAGTGCTAGCGGGGAGACCTACGAGCAGTACTTC
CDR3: CSASGETYEQYF

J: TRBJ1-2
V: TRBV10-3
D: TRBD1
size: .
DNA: TGTGCCATCAGTGAAGGGACAGGGAATAACTATGGCTACACCTTC
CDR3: CAISEGTGNNYGYTF

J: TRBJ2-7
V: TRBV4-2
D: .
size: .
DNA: TGTGCCAGCAGCCAAGATGGAATGCAGGGTCTCTACGAGCAGTACTTC
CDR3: CASSQDGMQGLYEQYF

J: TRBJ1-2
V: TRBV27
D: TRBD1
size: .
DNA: TGTGCCAGCAGGCCTGCACAGGGGGCGCAGGGCTACACCTTC
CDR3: CASRPAQGAQGYTF

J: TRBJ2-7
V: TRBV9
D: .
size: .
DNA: TGTGCCAGCAGCAGAGAGGGGAGTCTATACGAGCAGTACTTC
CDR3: CASSREGSLYEQYF

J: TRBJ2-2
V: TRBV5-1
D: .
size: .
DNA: TGCGCCAGCAGCGCAGGGAACGGGGAGCTGTTTTTT
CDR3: CASSAGNGELFF

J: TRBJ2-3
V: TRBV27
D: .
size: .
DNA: TGTGCCAGCAGACGACAGATAATCACAGATACGCAGTATTTT
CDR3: CASRRQIITDTQYF

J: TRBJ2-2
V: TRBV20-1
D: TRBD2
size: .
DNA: TGCAGTGCGGTCCGCGGGAGGGCCAGTACCGGGGAGCTGTTTTTT
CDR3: CSAVRGRASTGELFF

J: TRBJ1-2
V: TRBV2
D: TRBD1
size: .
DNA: TGTGCCAGCAGTCCAGGGACAGGAGATGGCTACACCTTC
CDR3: CASSPGTGDGYTF

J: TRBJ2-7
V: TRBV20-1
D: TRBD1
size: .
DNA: TGCAGTGCGGCCGGACAGGCTACCTACGAGCAGTACTTC
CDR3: CSAAGQATYEQYF

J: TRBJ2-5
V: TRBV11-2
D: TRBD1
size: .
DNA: TGTGCCAGCAGCTTCGTCGACAGGGGCTCTCGGGAGACCCAGTACTTC
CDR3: CASSFVDRGSRETQYF

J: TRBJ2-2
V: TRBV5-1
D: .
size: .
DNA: TGCGCCAGCAATGGGGGAGAGAACACCGGGGAGCTGTTTTTT
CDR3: CASNGGENTGELFF

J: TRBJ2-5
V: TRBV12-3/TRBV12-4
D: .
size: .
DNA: TGTGCCAGCAGCTCCCTTGGACTTCAAGAGACCCAGTACTTC
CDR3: CASSSLGLQETQYF

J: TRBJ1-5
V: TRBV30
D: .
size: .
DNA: TGTGCCTCCACGGGACAGCCCCAGCATTTT
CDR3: CASTGQPQHF

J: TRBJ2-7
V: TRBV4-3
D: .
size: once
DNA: TGCGCCAGCAGCCAAGGAGGGGACCCCAGTACCTACTACGAGCAGTACTTC
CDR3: CASSQGGDPSTYYEQYF

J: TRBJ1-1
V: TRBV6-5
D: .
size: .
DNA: TGTGCCAGCAGTTACCCAGGGATGAACACTGAAGCTTTCTTT
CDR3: CASSYPGMNTEAFF

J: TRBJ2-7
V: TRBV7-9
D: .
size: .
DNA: TGTGCCAGCAGCTTAGAGGGAGAGTACGAGCAGTACTTC
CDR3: CASSLEGEYEQYF

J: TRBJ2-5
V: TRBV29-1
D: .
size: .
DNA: TGCAACGTCTTCTGGGGCGGCAGACAAGAGACCCAGTACTTC
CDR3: CNVFWGGRQETQYF

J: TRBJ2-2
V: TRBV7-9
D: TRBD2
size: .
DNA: TGTGCCATCGGGACTAGCGGTTCGAACACCGGGGAGCTGTTTTTT
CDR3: CAIGTSGSNTGELFF

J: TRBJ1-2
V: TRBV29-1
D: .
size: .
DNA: TGCAGCGTTGAAGTTTACACCCCAAATAACTATGGCTACACCTTC
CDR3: CSVEVYTPNNYGYTF

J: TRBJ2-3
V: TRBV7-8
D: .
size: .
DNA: TGTGCCAGCAGCTTAGATGGTACCACAGATACGCAGTATTTT
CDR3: CASSLDGTTDTQYF

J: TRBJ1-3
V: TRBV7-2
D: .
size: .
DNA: TGTGCCAGCAGCTCACTCGGGGGGGGCTCTGGAAACACCATATATTTT
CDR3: CASSSLGGGSGNTIYF

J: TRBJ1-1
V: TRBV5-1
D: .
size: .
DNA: TGCGCCAGCAGCTGGGGGGACCGTGGTTACACTGAAGCTTTCTTT
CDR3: CASSWGDRGYTEAFF

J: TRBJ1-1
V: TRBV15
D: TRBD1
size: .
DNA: TGTGCCACCAGCAGATCCTTTGACAGGGCGAACACTGAAGCTTTCTTT
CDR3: CATSRSFDRANTEAFF

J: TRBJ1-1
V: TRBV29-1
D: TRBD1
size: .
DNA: TGCAGCGTTGAGAGGGGGCGGAATGAAGCTTTCTTT
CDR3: CSVERGRNEAFF

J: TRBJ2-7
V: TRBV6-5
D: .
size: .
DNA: TGTGCCAGCAGTTACTTCATTAACGGCAGGGTCTACGAGCAGTACTTC
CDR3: CASSYFINGRVYEQYF

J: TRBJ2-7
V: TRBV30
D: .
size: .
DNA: TGTGCCTGGAGTCCTGGGGGGAACTACGAGCAGTACTTC
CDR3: CAWSPGGNYEQYF

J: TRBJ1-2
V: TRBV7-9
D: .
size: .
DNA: TGTGCCAGCAGCCCCTATCTGGACGACTACACCTTC
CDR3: CASSPYLDDYTF

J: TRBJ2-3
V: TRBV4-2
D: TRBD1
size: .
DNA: TGTGCCAGCAGCCAAACCTCCGGGACAGGGGGCACAGATACGCAGTATTTT
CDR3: CASSQTSGTGGTDTQYF

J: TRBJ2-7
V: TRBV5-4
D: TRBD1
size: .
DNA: TGTGCCAGCAGCACACGGACAGGGGCAAAAGCCTACGAGCAGTACTTC
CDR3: CASSTRTGAKAYEQYF

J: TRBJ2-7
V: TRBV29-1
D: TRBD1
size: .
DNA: TGCAGCGTTTACGGGACAGGGCTAACTTACGAGCAGTACTTC
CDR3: CSVYGTGLTYEQYF

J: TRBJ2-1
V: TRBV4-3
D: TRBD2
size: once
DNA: TGCGCCAGCAGCCCCGGGACTAGCTCCAATGAGCAGTTCTTC
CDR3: CASSPGTSSNEQFF

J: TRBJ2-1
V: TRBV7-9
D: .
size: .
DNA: TGTGCCAGCAGTGGAACAGCGATTGGGCAGTTCTTC
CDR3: CASSGTAIGQFF

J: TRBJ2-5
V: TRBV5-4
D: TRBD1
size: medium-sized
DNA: TGTGCCAGCAGACAAGGGACAGGGGGAGAGACCCAGTACTTC
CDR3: CASRQGTGGETQYF

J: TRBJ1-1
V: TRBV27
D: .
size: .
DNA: TGTGCCAGCAGTACCAGCCAGCAAACTGAAGCTTTCTTT
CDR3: CASSTSQQTEAFF

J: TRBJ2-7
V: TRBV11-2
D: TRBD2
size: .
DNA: TGTGCCAGCAGCACCGAGGGACTAGCGGGAGTGCCGGAGTCCTACGAGCAGTACTTC
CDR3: CASSTEGLAGVPESYEQYF

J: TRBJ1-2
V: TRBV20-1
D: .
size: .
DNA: TGCAGTGCCCGACGGGGGGACTTCTATGGCTACACCTTC
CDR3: CSARRGDFYGYTF

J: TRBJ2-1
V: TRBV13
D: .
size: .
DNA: TGTGCCAGCAGCCCCTTTAGCGGCTACAATGAGCAGTTCTTC
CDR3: CASSPFSGYNEQFF

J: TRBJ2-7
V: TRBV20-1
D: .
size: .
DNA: TGCAGTGCCGAACAGGAGAGCTCCTACGAGCAGTACTTC
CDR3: CSAEQESSYEQYF

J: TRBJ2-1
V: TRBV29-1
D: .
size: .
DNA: TGCAGCGCCCAGGAGCAGGCACACAATGAGCAGTTCTTC
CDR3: CSAQEQAHNEQFF

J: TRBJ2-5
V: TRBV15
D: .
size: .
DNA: TGTGCCACCAGCAGAGTGGACTTCACGGGCCTCTCGGAGACCCAGTACTTC
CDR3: CATSRVDFTGLSETQYF